This T cell receptor beta chain appears in the sequencing data of a study of T cell responses to AZD1222 COVID-19 vaccine. V lost 2 bases and J lost 3, with 23 bases in between. The germline CDR1 and CDR2 sequences are SGHRS and YFSETQ. This CDR3 comprises 18 residues. The assay was immunoSEQ multiplex PCR, and TCRdb's table has in-frame clones only and misses some. The data show 70,000 to 90,000 clones, roughly 90% seen once. Regarding the study as a whole: Seropositive at baseline were only 5 to 7 AZD1222 recipients. Spike-specific TCR breadth and depth went up after people got two AZD1222 doses. In a largely white British group with more females than males, clonal diversity was possibly underestimated. Mapped onto spike, vaccine-associated CD4 TCRs spanned it and were dominant at 160-218 and 743-854.

As concerns this clone: Its antigen is unidentified.

The clonotype originates from an adult in good health. The chain links TRBV5-1 to TRBJ1-1; tentative D call: TRBD1 (5 bases). The material sequenced was peripheral blood, taken on day 0 of AZD1222 vaccination. DNA for the CDR3: TGCGCCAGCAGCTTCCGCCCTGGGACCCTGAAAACTCACACTGAAGCTTTCTTT. Encoded protein: CASSFRPGTLKTHTEAFF.